This record looks at one T cell receptor beta chain sequence and its context. The table came from immunoSEQ multiplex PCR; TCRdb's copy has only in-frame clones and leaves some out. Here the sample spans about 250,000 clones, under 75% being singletons. This sample was taken from a study of cytotoxic CD8 clonotypes in ibrutinib-treated CLL. Germline V gene sequence: CDR1 MNHEY, CDR2 SMNVEV (reference sequence). V was shortened by 1 base and J by 4 bases, with 10 bases between the two germline ends. The CDR3 runs 14 residues. This TCR was sampled from a human donor with chronic lymphocytic leukemia. V gene TRBV27 combines with J gene TRBJ2-5; D unclear. The starting material was PBMCs, obtained after 24 months of ibrutinib treatment. As DNA, the CDR3 is TGTGCCAGCAGTTTATTAGGTTTGGGAGAGACCCAGTACTTC. Translated: CASSLLGLGETQYF.